This T cell receptor beta chain was captured by sequencing in a study of T cell responses to AZD1222 COVID-19 vaccine. Findings of the study overall: Repertoire sampling occurred only after the peak T cell response. Recipients of AZD1222 seropositive at baseline numbered only 6 or 7. Nearly half of unique spike-specific TCRs reportedly avoided B.1.351 and B.1.1.7 mutated regions. Spike-specific TCR breadth and depth grew following two AZD1222 doses.

This clone was counted a single time. The antigen remains unidentified. This table comes from immunoSEQ multiplex PCR, and its TCRdb copy is limited to in-frame clones, with some not included. Of fewer than 110,000 clones listed, about 85% are singletons. Sequenced material: peripheral blood, taken on day 0 of AZD1222 vaccination. The origin of this receptor is an adult in good health.

Written as DNA, the CDR3 is TGTGCCAGTAGTATAGATCTGGGTAGCGGGGGCTACAATGAGCAGTTCTTC. Protein sequence: CASSIDLGSGGYNEQFF. V gene TRBV19 combines with J gene TRBJ2-1; 9 bases map to TRBD2. CDR1 and CDR2 (germline): LNHDA, SQIVND (reference sequence). J lost 3 bases, V lost 0 bases, and 6 bases had no gene match. The CDR3 sequence is 17 residues long.